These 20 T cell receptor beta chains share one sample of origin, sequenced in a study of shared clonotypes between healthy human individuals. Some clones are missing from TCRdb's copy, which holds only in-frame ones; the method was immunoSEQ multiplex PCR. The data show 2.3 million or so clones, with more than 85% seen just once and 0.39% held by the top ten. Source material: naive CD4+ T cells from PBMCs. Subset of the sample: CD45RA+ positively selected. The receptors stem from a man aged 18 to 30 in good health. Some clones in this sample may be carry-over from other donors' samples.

CDR3 sequence: CASSYQGQPQHF. For the CDR3, the DNA is TGTGCCAGCAGCTATCAGGGACAGCCCCAGCATTTT. J is TRBJ1-5 and V is TRBV5-4; D is possibly TRBD1 (5 bases). Between the trimmed V and J ends, which lost 3 bases and 7 bases, there was a span of 8 bases. The CDR3 consists of 12 residues. Looked up from germline, CDR1 is SGHNT and CDR2 is YYREEE (reference sequence). The full variable domain, its missing parts supplied by reference TRBV5-4 and TRBJ1-5, is ETGVTQSPTHLIKTRGQQVTLRCSSQSGHNTVSWYQQALGQGPQFIFQYYREEENGRGNFPPRFSGLQFPNYSSELNVNALELDDSALYLCASSYQGQPQHFGDGTRLSIL.

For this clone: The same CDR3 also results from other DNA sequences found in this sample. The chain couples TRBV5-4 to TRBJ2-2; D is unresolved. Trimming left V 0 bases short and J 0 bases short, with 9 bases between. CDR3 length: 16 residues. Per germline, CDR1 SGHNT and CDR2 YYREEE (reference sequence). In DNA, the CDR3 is TGTGCCAGCAGCTTGGACGGCGGCTCGAACACCGGGGAGCTGTTTTTT. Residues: CASSLDGGSNTGELFF.

The CDR3 nucleotides are TGTGCCAGCAGCGAAAAACCGACTCACCATAGCAATCAGCCCCAGCATTTT. It yields the protein CASSEKPTHHSNQPQHF. V and J are TRBV6-1 and TRBJ1-5, with D uncertain. Trimming left V 6 bases short and J 0 bases short, with 18 bases between. Per germline, CDR1 MNHNS and CDR2 SASEGT. The CDR3 has 17 amino acids.

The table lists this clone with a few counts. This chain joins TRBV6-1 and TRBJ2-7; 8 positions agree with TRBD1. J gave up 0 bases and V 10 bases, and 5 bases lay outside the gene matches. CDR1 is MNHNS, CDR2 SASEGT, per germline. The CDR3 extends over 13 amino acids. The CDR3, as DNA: TGTGCCACCCAGCAGGGGGCCTCCTACGAGCAGTACTTC. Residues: CATQQGASYEQYF.

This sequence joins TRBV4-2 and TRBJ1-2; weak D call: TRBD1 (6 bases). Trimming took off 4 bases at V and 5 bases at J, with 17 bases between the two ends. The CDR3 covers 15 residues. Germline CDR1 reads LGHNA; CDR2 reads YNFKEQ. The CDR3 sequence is CASSPPREGGYGYTF. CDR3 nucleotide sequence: TGTGCCAGCAGCCCCCCCCGAGAGGGGGGGTATGGCTACACCTTC.

CDR3 sequence (DNA): TGTGCCAGCAGCTTAGCGCTAGCGGGGAACACAGATACGCAGTATTTT. Amino acids: CASSLALAGNTDTQYF. The chain uses TRBV7-3 and TRBJ2-3, with TRBD2 identical over 9 bases. The J segment lost 2 bases and the V segment lost 2 bases, leaving 5 bases of the junction unmatched. The germline CDR1 and CDR2 sequences are SGHTA and FQGTGA. This CDR3 comprises 16 residues. Variable domain in full (rest from reference TRBV7-3 and TRBJ2-3): GAGVSQTPSNKVTEKGKYVELRCDPISGHTALYWYRQSLGQGPEFLIYFQGTGAADDSGLPNDRFFAVRPEGSVSTLKIQRTERGDSAVYLCASSLALAGNTDTQYFGPGTRLTVL.

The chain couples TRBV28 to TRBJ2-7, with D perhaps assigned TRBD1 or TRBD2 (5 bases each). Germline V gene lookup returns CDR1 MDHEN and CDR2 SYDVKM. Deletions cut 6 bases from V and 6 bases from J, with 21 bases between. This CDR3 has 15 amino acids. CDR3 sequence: CASSPGNRPRPEQYF. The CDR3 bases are TGTGCCAGCAGCCCCGGGAACAGGCCTCGACCCGAGCAGTACTTC.

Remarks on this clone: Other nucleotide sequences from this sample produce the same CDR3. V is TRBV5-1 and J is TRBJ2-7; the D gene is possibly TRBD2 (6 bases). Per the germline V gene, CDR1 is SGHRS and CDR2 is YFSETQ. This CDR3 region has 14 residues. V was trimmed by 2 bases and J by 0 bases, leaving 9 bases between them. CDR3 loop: CASSLAGTSYEQYF. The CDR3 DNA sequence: TGCGCCAGCAGCTTAGCGGGTACCTCCTACGAGCAGTACTTC.

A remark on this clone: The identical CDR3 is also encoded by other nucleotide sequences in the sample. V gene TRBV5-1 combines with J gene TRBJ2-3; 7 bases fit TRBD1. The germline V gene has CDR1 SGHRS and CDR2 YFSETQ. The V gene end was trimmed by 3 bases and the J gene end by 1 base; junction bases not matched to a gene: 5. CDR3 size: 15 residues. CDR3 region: CASSSRTGGTDTQYF. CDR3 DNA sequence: TGCGCCAGCAGCTCGCGTACAGGGGGCACAGATACGCAGTATTTT.

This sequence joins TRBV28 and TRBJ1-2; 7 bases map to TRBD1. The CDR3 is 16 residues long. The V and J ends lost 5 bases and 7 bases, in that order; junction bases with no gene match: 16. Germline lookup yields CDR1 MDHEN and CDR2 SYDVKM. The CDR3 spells CASSGLTTGLMGGYTF. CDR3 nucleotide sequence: TGTGCCAGCAGTGGACTAACGACAGGGTTAATGGGTGGCTACACCTTC.

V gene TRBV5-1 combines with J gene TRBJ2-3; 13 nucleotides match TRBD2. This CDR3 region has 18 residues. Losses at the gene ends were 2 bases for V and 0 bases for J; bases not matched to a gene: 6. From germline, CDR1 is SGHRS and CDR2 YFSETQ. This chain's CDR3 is CASSLRLAGGPSTDTQYF. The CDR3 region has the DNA TGCGCCAGCAGCTTAAGACTAGCGGGAGGTCCGAGCACAGATACGCAGTATTTT.

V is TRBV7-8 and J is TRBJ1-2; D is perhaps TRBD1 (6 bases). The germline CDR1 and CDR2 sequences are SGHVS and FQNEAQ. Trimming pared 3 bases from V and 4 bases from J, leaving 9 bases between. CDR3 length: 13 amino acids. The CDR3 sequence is CASSFGGAYGYTF. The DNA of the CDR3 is TGTGCCAGCAGCTTCGGGGGGGCCTATGGCTACACCTTC.

CDR3 in DNA: TGTGCCAGCAGTTCGGGCGTCGGTACTGAAGCTTTCTTT. Its protein is CASSSGVGTEAFF. The rearrangement joins TRBV27 to TRBJ1-1; D not certain. The CDR3 runs 13 residues. The germline V gene encodes CDR1 MNHEY and CDR2 SMNVEV (reference sequence). V was cut by 4 bases and J by 5 bases, with 11 bases left in between.

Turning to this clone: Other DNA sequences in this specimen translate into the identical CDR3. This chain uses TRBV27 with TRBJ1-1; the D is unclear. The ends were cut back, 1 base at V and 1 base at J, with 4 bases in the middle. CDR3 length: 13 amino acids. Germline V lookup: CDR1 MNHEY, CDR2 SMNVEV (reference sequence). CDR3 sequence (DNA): TGTGCCAGCAGTTTATTAACGAACACTGAAGCTTTCTTT. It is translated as CASSLLTNTEAFF.

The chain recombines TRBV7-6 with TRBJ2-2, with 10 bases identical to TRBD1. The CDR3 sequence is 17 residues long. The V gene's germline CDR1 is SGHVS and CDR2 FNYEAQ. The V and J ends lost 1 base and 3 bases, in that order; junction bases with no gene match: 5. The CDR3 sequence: CASSLVDRGRDTGELFF. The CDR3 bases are TGTGCCAGCAGCTTAGTCGACAGGGGGCGGGACACCGGGGAGCTGTTTTTT.

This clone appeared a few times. The CDR3 coding sequence is TGTGCCTGGAGTGTACAGGGGCGCGGGGTCACTGAAGCTTTCTTT. Protein sequence: CAWSVQGRGVTEAFF. The chain has TRBV30 and TRBJ1-1; 7 nucleotides match TRBD1. The CDR3 loop spans 15 amino acids. Germline V gives CDR1 GTSNPN, CDR2 SVGIG (reference sequence). Trimming removed 0 bases from V and 4 bases from J; junction bases left unmatched: 8.

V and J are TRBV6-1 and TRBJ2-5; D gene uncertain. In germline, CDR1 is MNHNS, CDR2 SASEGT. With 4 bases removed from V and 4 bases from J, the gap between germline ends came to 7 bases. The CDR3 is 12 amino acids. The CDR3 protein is CASSVLLETQYF. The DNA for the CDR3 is TGTGCCAGCAGTGTCCTTCTAGAGACCCAGTACTTC.

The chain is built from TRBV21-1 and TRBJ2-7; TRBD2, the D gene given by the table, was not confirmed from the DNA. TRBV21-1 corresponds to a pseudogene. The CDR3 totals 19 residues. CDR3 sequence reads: CASSSIGTSGRALCYEQYF. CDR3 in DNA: TGTGCCAGCAGCTCAATTGGGACTAGCGGGAGGGCCTTATGCTACGAGCAGTACTTC.

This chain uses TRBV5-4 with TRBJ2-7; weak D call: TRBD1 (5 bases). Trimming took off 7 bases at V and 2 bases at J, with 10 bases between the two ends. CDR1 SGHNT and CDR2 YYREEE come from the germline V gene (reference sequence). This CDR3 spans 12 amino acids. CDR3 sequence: CASGRDTYEQYF. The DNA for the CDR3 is TGTGCCAGCGGCAGGGATACCTACGAGCAGTACTTC.

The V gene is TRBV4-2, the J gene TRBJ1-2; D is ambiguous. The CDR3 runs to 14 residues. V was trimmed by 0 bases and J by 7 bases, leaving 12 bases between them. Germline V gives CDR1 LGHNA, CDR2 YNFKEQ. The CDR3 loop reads CASSQDNSGFGYTF. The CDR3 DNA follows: TGTGCCAGCAGCCAAGATAATAGCGGGTTTGGCTACACCTTC.